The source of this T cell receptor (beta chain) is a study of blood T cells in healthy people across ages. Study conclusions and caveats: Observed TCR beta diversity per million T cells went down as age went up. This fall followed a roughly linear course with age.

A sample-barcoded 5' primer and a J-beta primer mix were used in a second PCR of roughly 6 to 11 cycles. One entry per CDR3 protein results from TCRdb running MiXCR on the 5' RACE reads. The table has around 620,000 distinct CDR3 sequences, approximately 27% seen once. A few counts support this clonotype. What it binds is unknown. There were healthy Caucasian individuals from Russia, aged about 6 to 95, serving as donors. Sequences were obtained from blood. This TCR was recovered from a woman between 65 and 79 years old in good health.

The CDR3 DNA reads as TGTGCCAGTAGAAGGGGGATGGGGAATGAGCAGTTCTTC. Translation gives CASRRGMGNEQFF. The V and J genes are TRBV7-9 and TRBJ2-1, with D maybe TRBD1 (6 bases). The CDR3 runs 13 residues. The germline V and J ends were trimmed by 9 bases and 7 bases, with 16 bases remaining between them. Germline lookup yields CDR1 SEHNR and CDR2 FQNEAQ (reference sequence).